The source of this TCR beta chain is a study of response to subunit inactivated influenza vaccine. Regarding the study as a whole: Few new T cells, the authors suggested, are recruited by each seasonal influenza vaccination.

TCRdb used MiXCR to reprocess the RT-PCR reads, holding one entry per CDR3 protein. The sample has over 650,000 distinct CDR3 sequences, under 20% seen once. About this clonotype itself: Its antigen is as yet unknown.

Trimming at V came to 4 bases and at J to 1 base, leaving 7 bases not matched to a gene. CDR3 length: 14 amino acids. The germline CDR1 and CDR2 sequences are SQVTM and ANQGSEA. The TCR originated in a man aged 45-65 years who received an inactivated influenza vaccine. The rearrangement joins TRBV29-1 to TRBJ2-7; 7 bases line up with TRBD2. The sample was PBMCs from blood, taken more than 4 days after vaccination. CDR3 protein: CSVAGGERSYEQYF. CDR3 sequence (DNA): TGCAGCGTTGCGGGGGGAGAGCGGTCCTACGAGCAGTACTTC.